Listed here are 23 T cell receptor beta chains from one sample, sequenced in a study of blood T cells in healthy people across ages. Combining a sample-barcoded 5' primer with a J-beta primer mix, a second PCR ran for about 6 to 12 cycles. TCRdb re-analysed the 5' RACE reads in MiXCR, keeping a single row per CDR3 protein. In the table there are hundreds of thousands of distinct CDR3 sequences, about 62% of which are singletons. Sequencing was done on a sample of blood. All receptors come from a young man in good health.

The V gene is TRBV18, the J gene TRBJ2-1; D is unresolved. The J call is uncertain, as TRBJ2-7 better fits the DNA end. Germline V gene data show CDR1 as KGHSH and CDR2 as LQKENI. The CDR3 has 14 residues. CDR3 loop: CASSPDPTYDEQYF. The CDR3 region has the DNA TGTGCCAGCTCACCGGACCCTACCTACGACGAGCAGTACTTC.

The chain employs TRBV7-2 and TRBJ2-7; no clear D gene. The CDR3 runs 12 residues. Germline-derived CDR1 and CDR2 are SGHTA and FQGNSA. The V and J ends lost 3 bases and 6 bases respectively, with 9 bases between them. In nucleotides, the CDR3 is TGTGCCAGCAGCTTTAAAACGAGCGAGCAGTACTTC. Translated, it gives CASSFKTSEQYF.

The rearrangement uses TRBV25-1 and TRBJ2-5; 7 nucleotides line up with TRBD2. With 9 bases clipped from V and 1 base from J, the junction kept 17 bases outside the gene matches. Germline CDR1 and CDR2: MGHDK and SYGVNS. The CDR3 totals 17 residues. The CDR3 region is CARHRGGSTILQETQYF. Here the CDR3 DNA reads TGTGCCAGGCATAGGGGCGGGAGTACTATCCTCCAAGAGACCCAGTACTTC. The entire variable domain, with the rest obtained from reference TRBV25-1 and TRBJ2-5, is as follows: EADIYQTPRYLVIGTGKKITLECSQTMGHDKMYWYQQDPGMELHLIHYSYGVNSTEKGDLSSESTVSRIRTEHFPLTLESARPSHTSQYLCARHRGGSTILQETQYFGPGTRLLVL.

CDR3 DNA: TGCAGTGCTTCCCTTAGAGGGGGGGCTCCTAGCACAGATACGCAGTATTTT. Translation: CSASLRGGAPSTDTQYF. This chain connects TRBV20-1 to TRBJ2-3; possibly TRBD2 for D (7 bases). V lost 5 bases to trimming and J lost 0 bases, with 21 bases between them. Germline V gene data show CDR1 as DFQATT and CDR2 as SNEGSKA (reference sequence). The CDR3 has 17 residues.

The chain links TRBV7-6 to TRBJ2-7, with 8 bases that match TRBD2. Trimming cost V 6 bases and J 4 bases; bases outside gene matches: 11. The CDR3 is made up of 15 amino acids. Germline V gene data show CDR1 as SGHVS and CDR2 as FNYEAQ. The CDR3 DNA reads TGTGCCAGCAGTCTAACTAGCGGCCTACAATACGAGCAGTACTTC. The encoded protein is CASSLTSGLQYEQYF. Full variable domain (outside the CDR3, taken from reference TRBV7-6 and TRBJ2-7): GAGVSQSPRYKVTKRGQDVALRCDPISGHVSLYWYRQALGQGPEFLTYFNYEAQQDKSGLPNDRFSAERPEGSISTLTIQRTEQRDSAMYRCASSLTSGLQYEQYFGPGTRLTVT.

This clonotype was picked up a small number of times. This CDR3 reads CAISPFSGLPGGEQYF. In DNA, the CDR3 is TGTGCCATCAGCCCCTTCTCCGGCCTACCCGGGGGTGAGCAGTACTTC. V gene TRBV10-3 combines with J gene TRBJ2-4, with D maybe TRBD2 (6 bases). The CDR3 length is 16 residues. Deletions cut 6 bases from V and 13 bases from J, with 28 bases between. Looked up from germline, CDR1 is ENHRY and CDR2 is SYGVKD.

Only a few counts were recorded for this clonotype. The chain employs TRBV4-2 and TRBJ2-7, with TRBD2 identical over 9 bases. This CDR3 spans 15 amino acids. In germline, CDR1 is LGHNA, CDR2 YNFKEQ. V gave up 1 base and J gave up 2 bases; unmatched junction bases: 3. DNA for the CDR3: TGTGCCAGCAGCCAAGGGACTAGCGAGACCTACGAGCAGTACTTC. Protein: CASSQGTSETYEQYF.

The CDR3 DNA reads as TGTGCCAGCAGCCCCAACAGGGTGAGGAATGAAAAACTGTTTTTT. This sequence encodes CASSPNRVRNEKLFF. This chain connects TRBV14 to TRBJ1-4; maybe TRBD1 (6 bases). CDR3 length: 15 amino acids. V was cut by 4 bases and J by 5 bases, with 14 bases left in between. CDR1 is SGHDN, CDR2 FVKESK, per germline. The full variable domain, in which reference TRBV14 and TRBJ1-4 provide the parts outside the CDR3, is EAGVTQFPSHSVIEKGQTVTLRCDPISGHDNLYWYRRVMGKEIKFLLHFVKESKQDESGMPNNRFLAERTGGTYSTLKVQPAELEDSGVYFCASSPNRVRNEKLFFGSGTQLSVL.

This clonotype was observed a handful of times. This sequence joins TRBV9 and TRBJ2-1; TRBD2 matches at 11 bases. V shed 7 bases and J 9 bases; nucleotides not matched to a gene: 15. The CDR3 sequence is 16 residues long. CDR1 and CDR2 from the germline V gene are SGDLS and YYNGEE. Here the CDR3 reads CASHSTASGGYREQFF. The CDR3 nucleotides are TGTGCCAGCCACAGCACGGCTAGCGGGGGGTACCGTGAGCAGTTCTTC.

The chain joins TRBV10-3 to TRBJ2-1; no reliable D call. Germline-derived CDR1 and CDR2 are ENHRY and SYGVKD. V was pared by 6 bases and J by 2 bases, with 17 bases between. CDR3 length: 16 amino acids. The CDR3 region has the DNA TGTGCCATCAGCGTAATAAGCTCTGAGCCCTACAATGAGCAGTTCTTC. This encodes CAISVISSEPYNEQFF.

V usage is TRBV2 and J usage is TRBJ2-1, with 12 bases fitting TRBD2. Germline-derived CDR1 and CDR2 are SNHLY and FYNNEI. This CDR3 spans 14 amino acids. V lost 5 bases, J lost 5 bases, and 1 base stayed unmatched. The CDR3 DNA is TGTGCCAGCAGTCTAGCGGGGGGGCACAATGAGCAGTTCTTC. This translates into CASSLAGGHNEQFF.

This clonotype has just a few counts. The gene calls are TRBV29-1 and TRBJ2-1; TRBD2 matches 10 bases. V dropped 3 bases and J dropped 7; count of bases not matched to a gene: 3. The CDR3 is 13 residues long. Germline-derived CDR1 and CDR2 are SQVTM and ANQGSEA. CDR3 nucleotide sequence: TGCAGCGTTGATCGGACTAGCGGTAATGAGCAGTTCTTC. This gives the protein CSVDRTSGNEQFF.

CDR3 DNA sequence: TGTGCCAGCCGACTAGCGGCGGCCAATGAGCAGTTCTTC. Its translation: CASRLAAANEQFF. V gene TRBV3-1 combines with J gene TRBJ2-1; TRBD2 agrees at 9 bases. This CDR3 comprises 13 residues. The V segment lost 8 bases and the J segment 6 bases; nucleotides outside the gene matches: 5. CDR1 LGHDT and CDR2 YNNKEL come from the germline V gene (reference sequence).

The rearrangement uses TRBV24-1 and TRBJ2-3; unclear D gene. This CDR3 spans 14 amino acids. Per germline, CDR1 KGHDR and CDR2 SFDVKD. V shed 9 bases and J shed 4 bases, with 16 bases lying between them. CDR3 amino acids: CATLDPLCSDTQYF. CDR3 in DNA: TGTGCCACCTTGGACCCGCTGTGTTCAGATACGCAGTATTTT.

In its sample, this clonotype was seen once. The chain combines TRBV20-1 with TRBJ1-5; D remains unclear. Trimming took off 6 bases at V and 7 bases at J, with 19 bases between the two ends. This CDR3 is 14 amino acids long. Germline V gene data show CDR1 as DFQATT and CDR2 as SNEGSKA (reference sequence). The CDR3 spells CSAKMWLGIQPQHF. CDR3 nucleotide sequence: TGCAGTGCCAAGATGTGGTTGGGAATCCAGCCCCAGCATTTT.

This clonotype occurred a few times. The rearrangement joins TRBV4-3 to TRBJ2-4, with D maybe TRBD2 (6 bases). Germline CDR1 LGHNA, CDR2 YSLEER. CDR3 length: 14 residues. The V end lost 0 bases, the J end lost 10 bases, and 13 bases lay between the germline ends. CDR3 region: CASSQDWGVSIQYF. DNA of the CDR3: TGCGCCAGCAGCCAAGATTGGGGGGTCTCTATTCAGTACTTC.

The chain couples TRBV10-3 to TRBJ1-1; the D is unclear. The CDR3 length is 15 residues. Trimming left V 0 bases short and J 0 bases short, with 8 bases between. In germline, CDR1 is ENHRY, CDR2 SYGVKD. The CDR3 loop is CAISESRLVNTEAFF. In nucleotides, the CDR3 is TGTGCCATCAGTGAGTCGAGACTGGTGAACACTGAAGCTTTCTTT.

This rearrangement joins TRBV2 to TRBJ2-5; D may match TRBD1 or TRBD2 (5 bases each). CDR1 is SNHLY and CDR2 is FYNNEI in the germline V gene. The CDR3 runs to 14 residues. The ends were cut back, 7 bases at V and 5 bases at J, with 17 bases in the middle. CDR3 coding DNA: TGTGCCAGCAAGGGGACCGCGCTTTGGGAGACCCAGTACTTC. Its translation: CASKGTALWETQYF.

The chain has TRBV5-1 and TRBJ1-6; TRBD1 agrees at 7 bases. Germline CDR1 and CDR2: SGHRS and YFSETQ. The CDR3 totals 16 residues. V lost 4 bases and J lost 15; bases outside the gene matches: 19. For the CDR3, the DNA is TGCGCCAGCAGCCGGTTGGAGTTGGGACAGACCTCGAGCCTCCACTTT. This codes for CASSRLELGQTSSLHF.

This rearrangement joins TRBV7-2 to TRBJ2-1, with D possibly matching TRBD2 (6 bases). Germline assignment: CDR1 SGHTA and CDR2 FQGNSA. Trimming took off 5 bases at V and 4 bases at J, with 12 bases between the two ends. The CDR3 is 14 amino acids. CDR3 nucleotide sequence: TGTGCCAGCAGCCCCGGGACTGAGTACAATGAGCAGTTCTTC. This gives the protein CASSPGTEYNEQFF.

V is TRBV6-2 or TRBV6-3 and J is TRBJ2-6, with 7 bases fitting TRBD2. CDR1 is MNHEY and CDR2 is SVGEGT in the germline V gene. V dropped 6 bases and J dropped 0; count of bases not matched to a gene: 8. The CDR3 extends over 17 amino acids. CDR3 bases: TGTGCCAGCAGGGGGGACTACGGGGTCTCTGGGGCCAACGTCCTGACTTTC. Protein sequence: CASRGDYGVSGANVLTF.

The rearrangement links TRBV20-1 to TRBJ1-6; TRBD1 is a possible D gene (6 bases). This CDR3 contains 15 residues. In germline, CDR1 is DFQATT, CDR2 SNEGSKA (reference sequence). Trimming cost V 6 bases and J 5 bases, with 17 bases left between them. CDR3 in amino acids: CSASGGGTHNSPLHF. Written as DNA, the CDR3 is TGCAGTGCCTCGGGCGGGGGCACCCATAATTCACCCCTCCACTTT.

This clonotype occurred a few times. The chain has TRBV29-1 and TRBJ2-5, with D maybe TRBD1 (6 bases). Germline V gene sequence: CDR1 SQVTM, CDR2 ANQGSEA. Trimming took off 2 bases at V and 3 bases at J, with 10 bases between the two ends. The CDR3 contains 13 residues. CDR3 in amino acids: CSVESWDKETQYF. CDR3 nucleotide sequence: TGCAGCGTTGAAAGTTGGGACAAAGAGACCCAGTACTTC. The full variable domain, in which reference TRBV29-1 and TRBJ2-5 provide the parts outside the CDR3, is SAVISQKPSRDICQRGTSLTIQCQVDSQVTMMFWYRQQPGQSLTLIATANQGSEATYESGFVIDKFPISRPNLTFSTLTVSNMSPEDSSIYLCSVESWDKETQYFGPGTRLLVL.